What follows describes a single TCR beta chain. Its specificity is unknown. This entry comes from a study of graft-versus-host responses after intestinal transplantation. Study at large: Transplantation in recipients was multivisceral, liver-intestinal, or isolated intestinal. Study results and limitations: Clonal ratios of graft-versus-host to host-versus-graft in allografts were high for patients exhibiting graft-donor T cell macrochimerism. GvH clones were identified in recipient marrow, with some first appearing in ileum or blood.

The CDR3 extends over 13 amino acids. The germline V gene encodes CDR1 SGDLS and CDR2 YYNGEE. The V gene lost 0 bases and the J gene lost 5 bases, with 6 bases spanning the gap. Here immunoSEQ multiplex PCR was the method, and the copy in TCRdb shows in-frame clones only, minus some. The table shows approximately 20,000 clones, with roughly 86% occurring only once. The material sequenced was bone marrow, taken roughly 130 days after transplant. V and J are TRBV9 and TRBJ2-1; D is possibly TRBD1 (6 bases). The TCR originated in a human patient who received an intestinal transplant, so some T cells may come from the graft donor. The CDR3, as DNA: TGTGCCAGCAGCGTAGCAGGGGACAATGAGCAGTTCTTC. Its translation: CASSVAGDNEQFF.